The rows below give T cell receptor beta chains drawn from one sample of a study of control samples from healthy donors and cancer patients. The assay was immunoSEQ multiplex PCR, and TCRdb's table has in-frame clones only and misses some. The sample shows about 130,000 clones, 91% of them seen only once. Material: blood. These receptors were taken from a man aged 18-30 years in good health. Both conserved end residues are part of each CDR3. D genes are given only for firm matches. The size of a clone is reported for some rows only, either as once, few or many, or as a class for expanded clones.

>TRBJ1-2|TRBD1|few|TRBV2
CASAGQGGGYTF
TGTGCCAGCGCAGGACAGGGAGGTGGCTACACCTTC
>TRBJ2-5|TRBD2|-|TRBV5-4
CASSPGGSGGQETQYF
TGTGCCAGCAGCCCCGGTGGTAGCGGGGGCCAAGAGACCCAGTACTTC
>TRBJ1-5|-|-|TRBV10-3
CAISDGGSQPQHF
TGTGCCATCAGTGATGGGGGGAGTCAGCCCCAGCATTTT
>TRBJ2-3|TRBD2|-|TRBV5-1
CASSGGLAGFTDTQYF
TGCGCCAGCAGCGGTGGGCTAGCGGGGTTCACAGATACGCAGTATTTT
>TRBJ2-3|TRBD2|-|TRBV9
CASSVARGGPSTDTQYF
TGTGCCAGCAGCGTAGCACGGGGGGGCCCGAGCACAGATACGCAGTATTTT
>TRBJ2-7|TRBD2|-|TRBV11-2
CASSLGGSSYEQYF
TGTGCCAGCAGCCTCGGGGGGAGCTCCTACGAGCAGTACTTC
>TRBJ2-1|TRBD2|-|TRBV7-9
CASSLGAGGSYNEQFF
TGTGCCAGCAGCTTAGGAGCGGGGGGCTCCTACAATGAGCAGTTCTTC
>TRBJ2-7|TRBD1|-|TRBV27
CASSVDRVVYEQYF
TGTGCCAGCAGTGTGGACAGGGTGGTCTACGAGCAGTACTTC
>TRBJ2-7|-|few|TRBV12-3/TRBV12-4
CASRKMTEYEQYF
TGTGCCAGCCGGAAGATGACAGAGTACGAGCAGTACTTC
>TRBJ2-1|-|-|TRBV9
CASSVEVQGGNEQFF
TGTGCCAGCAGCGTAGAGGTCCAGGGTGGGAATGAGCAGTTCTTC
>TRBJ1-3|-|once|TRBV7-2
CASSLVPGGNTIYF
TGTGCCAGCAGCTTAGTGCCAGGGGGAAACACCATATATTTT
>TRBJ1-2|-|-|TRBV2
CASSGHRDNYGYTF
TGTGCCAGCAGTGGACACAGGGACAACTATGGCTACACCTTC
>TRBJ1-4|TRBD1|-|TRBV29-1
CSVVQGKRHEKLFF
TGCAGCGTGGTACAGGGGAAGAGGCATGAAAAACTGTTTTTT
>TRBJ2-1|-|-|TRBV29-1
CSHPGVGSYNEQFF
TGCAGCCATCCGGGCGTCGGCTCCTACAATGAGCAGTTCTTC
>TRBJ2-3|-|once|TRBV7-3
CASSSGQHSTDTQYF
TGTGCCAGCAGCTCTGGACAGCATAGCACAGATACGCAGTATTTT
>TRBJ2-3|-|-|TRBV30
CAWSPGGTDTQYF
TGTGCCTGGAGCCCAGGGGGCACAGATACGCAGTATTTT
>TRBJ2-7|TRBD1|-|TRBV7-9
CASSLDRDEQYF
TGTGCCAGCAGCCTGGACAGGGACGAGCAGTACTTC
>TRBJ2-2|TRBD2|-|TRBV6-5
CASSSGTSWAGELFF
TGTGCCAGCAGTTCCGGGACTAGCTGGGCCGGGGAGCTGTTTTTT
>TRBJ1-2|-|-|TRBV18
CASSPSLTVRSNYGYTF
TGTGCCAGCTCACCCTCACTGACAGTAAGGTCTAACTATGGCTACACCTTC
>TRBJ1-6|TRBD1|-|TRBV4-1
CASSLPNQRDRGFSNSPLHF
TGCGCCAGCAGCCTCCCGAACCAACGGGACAGGGGTTTTTCTAATTCACCCCTCCACTTT
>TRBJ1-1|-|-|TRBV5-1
CASRDNPTGNTEAFF
TGCGCCAGCAGGGACAACCCTACAGGGAACACTGAAGCTTTCTTT
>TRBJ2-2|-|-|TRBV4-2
CASSQYLAEGGELFF
TGTGCCAGCAGCCAATATCTGGCCGAGGGCGGGGAGCTGTTTTTT
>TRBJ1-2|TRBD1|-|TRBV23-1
CASSQNDRAGGYTF
TGCGCCAGCAGTCAGAACGACAGGGCTGGAGGCTACACCTTC
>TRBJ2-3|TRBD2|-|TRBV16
CASSQSPSGGDTQYF
TGTGCCAGCAGCCAATCCCCCAGCGGGGGGGATACGCAGTATTTT
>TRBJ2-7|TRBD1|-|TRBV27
CASSFDRADYEQYF
TGTGCCAGCAGTTTCGACAGGGCCGACTACGAGCAGTACTTC
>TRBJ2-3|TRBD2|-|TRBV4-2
CASSQALAGGTDTQYF
TGTGCCAGCAGCCAAGCTCTAGCGGGGGGCACAGATACGCAGTATTTT
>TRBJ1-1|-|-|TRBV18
CASSLPGVNTEAFF
TGTGCCAGCTCACTTCCAGGGGTGAACACTGAAGCTTTCTTT
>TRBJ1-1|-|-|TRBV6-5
CASQGGGWYTEAFF
TGTGCCAGCCAAGGGGGGGGCTGGTACACTGAAGCTTTCTTT
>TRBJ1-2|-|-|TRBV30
CAWTDIANYGYTF
TGTGCCTGGACGGACATCGCTAACTATGGCTACACCTTC
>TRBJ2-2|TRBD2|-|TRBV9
CASSGSSGGSNTGELFF
TGTGCCAGCAGCGGTAGTAGCGGGGGATCGAACACCGGGGAGCTGTTTTTT
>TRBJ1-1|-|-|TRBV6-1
CASSEETRGSDEAFF
TGTGCCAGCAGTGAAGAAACGCGGGGGTCAGACGAAGCTTTCTTT
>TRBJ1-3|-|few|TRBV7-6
CASSLAVAGNTIYF
TGTGCCAGCAGCTTAGCCGTCGCTGGAAACACCATATATTTT
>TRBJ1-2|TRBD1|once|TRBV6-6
CASSPRDSEYGYTF
TGTGCCAGCAGTCCCAGGGACAGTGAGTATGGCTACACCTTC
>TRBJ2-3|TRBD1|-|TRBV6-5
CASSQGDGTTQYF
TGTGCCAGCAGTCAGGGGGACGGAACTACGCAGTATTTT
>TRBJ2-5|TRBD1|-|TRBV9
CASSVGVLGTGKETQYF
TGTGCCAGCAGCGTAGGGGTTTTGGGGACAGGGAAGGAGACCCAGTACTTC
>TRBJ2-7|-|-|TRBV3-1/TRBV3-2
CASSLSGAEQYF
TGTGCCAGCAGCCTCTCAGGGGCCGAGCAGTACTTC